Listed below are T cell receptor beta chains from one sample, sequenced in a study of vaccination effects on CD4 cells after COVID-19. These TCRs are of unknown antigen specificity. Profiled with immunoSEQ multiplex PCR; TCRdb holds only in-frame clones, not every one. The data hold tens of thousands of clones, with more than 75% observed a single time. Here the sequenced sample was CD4+ T cells from PBMCs cultured with HIV peptides, taken before COVID-19 vaccination. These receptor sequences come from a human donor who had a prior SARS-CoV-2 infection. Each CDR3 is given with its conserved first and last residue. A D gene is named only where the DNA matches it firmly. Not all rows give a size; the values are once, few, many and, for expanded clones, a class.

j_call v_call d_call clone_size cdr3_aa cdr3_nt
TRBJ2-1 TRBV29-1 TRBD2 - CSVISGGQKAYNEQFF TGCAGCGTTATTAGCGGGGGGCAAAAAGCCTACAATGAGCAGTTCTTC
TRBJ1-2 TRBV3-1/TRBV3-2 TRBD1 - CASSQEGTGNGYTF TGTGCCAGCAGCCAAGAGGGGACAGGGAATGGCTACACCTTC
TRBJ2-2 TRBV6-6 - - CASSLVLEGTGELFF TGTGCCAGCAGTTTGGTTCTTGAAGGCACCGGGGAGCTGTTTTTT
TRBJ2-5 TRBV5-1 TRBD1 - CASSLEGGLQETQYF TGCGCCAGCAGCTTGGAAGGGGGCCTCCAAGAGACCCAGTACTTC
TRBJ2-2 TRBV30 - - CAWSVLKYANTGELFF TGTGCCTGGAGTGTATTGAAATACGCGAACACCGGGGAGCTGTTTTTT
TRBJ2-7 TRBV9 TRBD2 few CASSVPGLAENSYEQYF TGTGCCAGCAGCGTTCCGGGACTAGCGGAAAACTCCTACGAGCAGTACTTC
TRBJ2-1 TRBV5-1 TRBD2 - CASSPGRLAGGQYNEQFF TGCGCCAGCAGCCCCGGGCGACTAGCGGGGGGGCAGTACAATGAGCAGTTCTTC
TRBJ1-1 TRBV12-3/TRBV12-4 - - CASRKTVLSEAFF TGTGCCAGCAGGAAGACAGTCCTTTCTGAAGCTTTCTTT
TRBJ2-7 TRBV7-2 TRBD2 once CASSFGLGYEQYF TGTGCCAGCAGCTTCGGACTAGGGTACGAGCAGTACTTC
TRBJ1-1 TRBV9 - few CASPPGLDSEAFF TGTGCCAGCCCTCCCGGGTTAGACAGTGAAGCTTTCTTT
TRBJ2-5 TRBV18 TRBD2 - CASSPVGGGQETQYF TGTGCCAGCTCACCCGTGGGGGGGGGCCAAGAGACCCAGTACTTC
TRBJ2-5 TRBV5-1 TRBD2 - CASSLVPTSGQETQYF TGCGCCAGCAGCTTGGTTCCCACTAGCGGCCAAGAGACCCAGTACTTC
TRBJ2-7 TRBV11-3 - - CASSPGGNYEQYF TGTGCCAGCAGCCCAGGGGGGAACTACGAGCAGTACTTC
TRBJ2-3 TRBV3-1/TRBV3-2 TRBD2 - CASNPIAQREGPRTDTQYF TGTGCCAGCAACCCGATAGCCCAGCGGGAGGGCCCTCGCACAGATACGCAGTATTTT
TRBJ2-7 TRBV6-2/TRBV6-3 - - CASSYLHQYEQYF TGTGCCAGCAGTTACTTACACCAATACGAGCAGTACTTC
TRBJ1-5 TRBV7-2 TRBD1 - CASSSGTGSNQPQHF TGTGCCAGCAGCTCAGGGACAGGAAGCAATCAGCCCCAGCATTTT
TRBJ2-3 TRBV2 - - CASSDLGTQFTDTQYF TGTGCCAGCAGTGATTTAGGAACCCAGTTCACAGATACGCAGTATTTT
TRBJ1-4 TRBV7-2 TRBD1 - CASSSGTANEKLFF TGTGCCAGCAGCTCCGGGACAGCTAATGAAAAACTGTTTTTT
TRBJ2-7 TRBV14 TRBD2 - CASSTSGTGYEQYF TGTGCCAGCAGCACTAGCGGAACGGGGTACGAGCAGTACTTC
TRBJ2-5 TRBV24-1 TRBD1 - CATSDSGTGVGETQYF TGTGCCACCAGTGATTCCGGGACAGGGGTGGGGGAGACCCAGTACTTC
TRBJ1-5 TRBV19 TRBD1 - CASSPGQGAGGNQPQHF TGTGCCAGTAGTCCGGGACAGGGGGCAGGAGGCAATCAGCCCCAGCATTTT
TRBJ2-3 TRBV19 - - CASSIHPLTDTQYF TGTGCCAGTAGTATTCACCCCCTCACAGATACGCAGTATTTT
TRBJ1-6 TRBV3-1/TRBV3-2 - - CASFGSSAGPSYNSPLHF TGTGCCAGCTTCGGCAGTTCGGCGGGGCCCTCCTATAATTCACCCCTCCACTTT
TRBJ2-5 TRBV27 - - CASREAGSLGETQYF TGTGCCAGCAGGGAAGCAGGGTCGTTGGGGGAGACCCAGTACTTC
TRBJ2-5 TRBV29-1 - - CTCTGYPLQETQYF TGCACCTGCACCGGCTACCCACTCCAAGAGACCCAGTACTTC
TRBJ2-3 TRBV5-1 TRBD1 once CARVGQPPHPSTDTQYF TGCGCCAGGGTGGGACAGCCGCCTCACCCTAGCACAGATACGCAGTATTTT
TRBJ1-3 TRBV3-1/TRBV3-2 - - CASSLNRVGNTIYF TGTGCCAGCAGCCTTAACAGGGTTGGAAACACCATATATTTT
TRBJ1-6 TRBV4-3 - - CASSQDYSSPLHF TGCGCCAGCAGCCAAGATTATTCTTCACCCCTCCACTTT
TRBJ2-3 TRBV9 - - CASSLTSVSTDTQYF TGTGCCAGCAGCCTTACTAGTGTCTCCACAGATACGCAGTATTTT
TRBJ2-1 TRBV11-3 - - CASSLGWEPVQFF TGTGCCAGCAGCTTAGGGTGGGAGCCCGTGCAGTTCTTC
TRBJ2-5 TRBV10-3 TRBD2 few CATLDSGGETQYF TGTGCCACCCTGGACTCCGGGGGGGAGACCCAGTACTTC
TRBJ2-7 TRBV20-1 TRBD2 - CSASSGVFHEQYF TGCAGTGCTAGTAGCGGGGTGTTCCACGAGCAGTACTTC
TRBJ2-3 TRBV11-2 TRBD1 - CASSRQTGGAGDTQYF TGTGCCAGCAGCCGACAGACAGGGGGCGCCGGAGATACGCAGTATTTT
TRBJ2-2 TRBV30 TRBD2 few CAWSSGNSGELFF TGTGCCTGGAGTAGCGGGAACTCCGGGGAGCTGTTTTTT
TRBJ2-3 TRBV10-3 - - CAISEITDTQYF TGTGCCATCAGTGAAATCACAGATACGCAGTATTTT
TRBJ2-3 TRBV12-3/TRBV12-4 - - CASSLNTDTQYF TGTGCCAGCAGTTTAAACACAGATACGCAGTATTTT
TRBJ2-3 TRBV3-1/TRBV3-2 - - CASSQESSAADTQYF TGTGCCAGCAGCCAAGAGTCTAGCGCGGCAGATACGCAGTATTTT
TRBJ1-2 TRBV6-5 TRBD1 medium-sized CASRRDSNYGYTF TGTGCCAGCAGAAGGGACAGCAACTATGGCTACACCTTC
TRBJ1-5 TRBV27 TRBD1 - CASNLPRQGRNNQPQHF TGTGCCAGCAACCTTCCCCGACAGGGGAGGAACAATCAGCCCCAGCATTTT
TRBJ2-1 TRBV7-2 TRBD2 - CASRFSSGGVSNEQFF TGTGCCAGCAGATTCTCTAGCGGGGGGGTATCCAATGAGCAGTTCTTC
TRBJ2-7 TRBV11-2 - - CASSFTLGSYEQYF TGTGCCAGCAGCTTTACTCTCGGGTCCTACGAGCAGTACTTC
TRBJ2-5 TRBV9 - once CASSFDGKIETQYF TGTGCCAGCAGCTTCGACGGAAAAATAGAGACCCAGTACTTC
TRBJ2-1 TRBV5-1 TRBD2 - CASSIAGGGYNEQFF TGCGCCAGCAGCATAGCGGGAGGGGGCTACAATGAGCAGTTCTTC
TRBJ2-4 TRBV27 - - CASSLEGAKNIQYF TGTGCCAGCAGTTTAGAGGGGGCCAAAAACATTCAGTACTTC
TRBJ2-1 TRBV5-6 - - CASSLDSGGVYNEQFF TGTGCCAGCAGCTTGGACTCTGGCGGGGTTTACAATGAGCAGTTCTTC
TRBJ2-5 TRBV6-6 - few CASSYGPRETQYF TGTGCCAGCAGTTACGGCCCCAGGGAGACCCAGTACTTC
TRBJ2-3 TRBV29-1 TRBD2 - CSVEDLPTSGGTDTQYF TGCAGCGTTGAAGATCTTCCTACTAGCGGGGGTACAGATACGCAGTATTTT